This T cell receptor (beta chain) appears in the sequencing data of a study of blood T cell repertoires in COVID-19. The wider study: Sites across the United States, Italy and Spain contributed samples from acute and convalescent COVID-19.

Germline loops: CDR1 LNHDA, CDR2 SQIVND (reference sequence). Between the trimmed V and J ends, which lost 1 base and 4 bases, there was a span of 13 bases. This CDR3 region has 15 residues. The protocol was immunoSEQ multiplex PCR, while the TCRdb copy is restricted to in-frame clones and leaves out a portion. This table has 250,000 or so clones, roughly 88% appearing once. The chain joins TRBV19 to TRBJ1-1; no definite D call. What was sequenced was peripheral blood. The clonotype was recovered from a man aged 80 or over with acute or convalescent COVID-19. The CDR3 spells CASSIVPGDRTEAFF. CDR3 DNA: TGTGCCAGTAGTATAGTACCAGGCGACCGCACTGAAGCTTTCTTT.